This record concerns one T cell receptor beta chain sequence. Sequencing was performed with immunoSEQ multiplex PCR; in TCRdb, only in-frame clones are kept and a portion is missing. The sample lists 150,000 to 200,000 clones, approximately 80% occurring once. The sample originates from a study of blood T cell repertoires in COVID-19. Across the whole study: Some COVID-19 samples were acute and others convalescent; all came from the United States, Italy and Spain.

This clonotype was sampled from a woman of 80 years or more with acute or convalescent COVID-19. The sequenced sample consisted of peripheral blood.

This CDR3 is CASSALPQGGNTIYF. CDR3 nucleotides: TGTGCCAGCAGTGCTTTGCCACAGGGGGGGAACACCATATATTTT. The chain uses TRBV6-8 and TRBJ1-3; 8 nucleotides agree with TRBD1. Looked up from germline, CDR1 is MNHGY and CDR2 is SAAAGT. The CDR3 contains 15 residues. J was trimmed by 7 bases and V by 5 bases; bases with no gene match: 10.